These 3 T cell receptor beta chains share one sample of origin, sequenced in a study of cytomegalovirus exposure and HLA in healthy donors. The assay was immunoSEQ multiplex PCR, and TCRdb's table has in-frame clones only and misses some. The sample consists of under 350,000 clones, about 86% of them appearing once. The sequencing input was PBMCs. The receptors derive from a woman in her late teens or twenties in good health and CMV-seronegative.

The rearrangement links TRBV7-2 to TRBJ1-1; 8 bases map to TRBD1. This CDR3 is 14 amino acids long. Germline V gene sequence: CDR1 SGHTA, CDR2 FQGNSA. J was trimmed by 5 bases and V by 0 bases; bases with no gene match: 2. The CDR3 loop reads CASSLAGQVTEAFF. The CDR3 DNA follows: TGTGCCAGCAGCTTAGCGGGACAGGTAACTGAAGCTTTCTTT.

V usage is TRBV29-1 and J usage is TRBJ1-1; TRBD1 matches 7 bases. Trimming took 2 bases from V and 11 from J; bases not matched to a gene: 8. This CDR3 region has 12 residues. Looked up from germline, CDR1 is SQVTM and CDR2 is ANQGSEA. The CDR3 spells CSVETDRVGAFF. In DNA form, the CDR3 reads TGCAGCGTTGAAACTGACAGGGTCGGGGCTTTCTTT.

This clone was picked up a small number of times. The chain employs TRBV10-3 and TRBJ1-6; D not certain. Trimming shortened V by 3 bases and J by 7 bases, and 10 bases separated the two germline ends. The CDR3 contains 14 residues. Germline CDR1 ENHRY, CDR2 SYGVKD. DNA for the CDR3: TGTGCCATCAGTGAATTGGAGGTGAATTCACCCCTCCACTTT. This gives the protein CAISELEVNSPLHF.